The clone carrying this TCR beta chain showed up many times. This record comes from a study of T cells in Graves' hyperthyroidism and ophthalmopathy. Trimming removed 4 bases from V and 2 bases from J, with 15 bases in between. The V gene's germline CDR1 is SGHKS and CDR2 YYEKEE (reference sequence). The CDR3 is made up of 16 amino acids. TCR beta CDR3 regions were amplified from RNA transcripts. With the HTBI primer set, the TCR CDR3 went through a first round of RT-PCR. A single record per CDR3 protein comes from TCRdb applying MiXCR to the multiplex PCR reads. The repertoire holds about 700,000 distinct CDR3 sequences, with 13% to 15% as singletons. Investigators excluded patients with uncontrolled infection, other autoimmune disease, pregnancy or lactation.

This receptor was obtained from a woman between 18 and 29 years old with Graves' hyperthyroidism. Material for sequencing was blood. The J gene is TRBJ2-2, the V gene TRBV5-5; D is possibly TRBD2 (6 bases). CDR3 sequence (DNA): TGTGCCAGCAGCCCCGAGGGACTTCCCAACACCGGGGAGCTGTTTTTT. It codes for CASSPEGLPNTGELFF.